Described below is a single T cell receptor beta chain sequence and its context. The sample holds other DNA sequences that translate to the same CDR3. The data were obtained in a study of blood T cell repertoires in COVID-19. The CDR3 is made up of 14 amino acids. The germline V gene encodes CDR1 SEHNR and CDR2 FQNEAQ (reference sequence). The V gene lost 2 bases and the J gene lost 3 bases, with 9 bases spanning the gap. Sequenced by immunoSEQ multiplex PCR; TCRdb stores in-frame clones only, minus some. The profile shows about 98,000 clones, 70% to 90% of them singletons. The gene calls are TRBV7-9 and TRBJ2-3; D perhaps matches TRBD1 (6 bases). The specimen sequenced was peripheral blood. The sequence was collected from a man in his fifties with active COVID-19. CDR3 residues: CASSLQGSTDTQYF. The CDR3 nucleotides are TGTGCCAGCAGCTTACAGGGGTCTACAGATACGCAGTATTTT. Combining the CDR3 with reference TRBV7-9 and TRBJ2-3 gives the whole variable domain DTGVSQNPRHKITKRGQNVTFRCDPISEHNRLYWYRQTLGQGPEFLTYFQNEAQLEKSRLLSDRFSAERPKGSFSTLEIQRTEQGDSAMYLCASSLQGSTDTQYFGPGTRLTVL.